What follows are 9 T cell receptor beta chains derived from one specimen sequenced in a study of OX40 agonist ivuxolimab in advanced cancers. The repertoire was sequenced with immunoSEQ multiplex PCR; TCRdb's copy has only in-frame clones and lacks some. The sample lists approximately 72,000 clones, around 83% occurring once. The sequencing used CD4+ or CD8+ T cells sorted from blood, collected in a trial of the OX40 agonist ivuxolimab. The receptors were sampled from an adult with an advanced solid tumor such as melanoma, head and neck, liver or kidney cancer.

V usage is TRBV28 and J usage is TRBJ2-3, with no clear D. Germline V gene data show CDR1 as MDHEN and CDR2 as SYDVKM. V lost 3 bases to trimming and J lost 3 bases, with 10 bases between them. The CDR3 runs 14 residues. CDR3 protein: CASSFDPRTDTQYF. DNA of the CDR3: TGTGCCAGCAGTTTTGACCCCAGGACAGATACGCAGTATTTT.

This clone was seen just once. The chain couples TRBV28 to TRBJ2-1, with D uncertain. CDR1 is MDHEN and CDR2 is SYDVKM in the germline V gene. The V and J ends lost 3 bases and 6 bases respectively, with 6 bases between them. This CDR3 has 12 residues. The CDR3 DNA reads TGTGCCAGCAGTTTCGGCAGCAATGAGCAGTTCTTC. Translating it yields CASSFGSNEQFF.

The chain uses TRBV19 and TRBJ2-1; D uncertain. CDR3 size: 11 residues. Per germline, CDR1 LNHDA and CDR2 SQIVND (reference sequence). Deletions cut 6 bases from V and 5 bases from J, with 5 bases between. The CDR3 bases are TGTGCCAGTAGGGGGAACAATGAGCAGTTCTTC. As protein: CASRGNNEQFF. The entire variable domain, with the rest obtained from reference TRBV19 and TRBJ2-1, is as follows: DGGITQSPKYLFRKEGQNVTLSCEQNLNHDAMYWYRQDPGQGLRLIYYSQIVNDFQKGDIAEGYSVSREKKESFPLTVTSAQKNPTAFYLCASRGNNEQFFGPGTRLTVL.

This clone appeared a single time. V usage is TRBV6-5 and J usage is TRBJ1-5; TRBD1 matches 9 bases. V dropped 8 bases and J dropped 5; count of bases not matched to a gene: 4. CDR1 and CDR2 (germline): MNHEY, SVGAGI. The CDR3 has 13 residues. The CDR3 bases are TGTGCCAGCCGGGACAGGGTCGATCAGCCCCAGCATTTT. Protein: CASRDRVDQPQHF.

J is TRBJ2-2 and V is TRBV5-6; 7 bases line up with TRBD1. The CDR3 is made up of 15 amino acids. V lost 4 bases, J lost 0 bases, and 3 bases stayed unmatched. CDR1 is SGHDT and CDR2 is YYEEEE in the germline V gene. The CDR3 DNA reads TGTGCCAGCAGCCCGGACAGGCCGAACACCGGGGAGCTGTTTTTT. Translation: CASSPDRPNTGELFF.

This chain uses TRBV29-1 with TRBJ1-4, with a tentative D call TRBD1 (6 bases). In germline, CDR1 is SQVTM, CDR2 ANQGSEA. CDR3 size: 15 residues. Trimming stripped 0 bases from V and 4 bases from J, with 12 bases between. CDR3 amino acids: CSVEDGGRGNEKLFF. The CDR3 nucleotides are TGCAGCGTTGAAGATGGGGGGCGTGGTAATGAAAAACTGTTTTTT.

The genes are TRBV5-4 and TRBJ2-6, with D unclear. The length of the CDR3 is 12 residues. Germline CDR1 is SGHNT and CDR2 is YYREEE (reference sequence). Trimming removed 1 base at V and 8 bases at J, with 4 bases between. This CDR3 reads CASSLRTNVLTF. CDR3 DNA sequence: TGTGCCAGCAGCTTGCGAACCAACGTCCTGACTTTC.

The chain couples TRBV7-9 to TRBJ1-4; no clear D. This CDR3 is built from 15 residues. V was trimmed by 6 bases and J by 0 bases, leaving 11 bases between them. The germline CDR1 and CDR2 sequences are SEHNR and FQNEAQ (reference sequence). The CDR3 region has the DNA TGTGCCAGCAGTATTTCAGGTCCAACTAATGAAAAACTGTTTTTT. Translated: CASSISGPTNEKLFF.

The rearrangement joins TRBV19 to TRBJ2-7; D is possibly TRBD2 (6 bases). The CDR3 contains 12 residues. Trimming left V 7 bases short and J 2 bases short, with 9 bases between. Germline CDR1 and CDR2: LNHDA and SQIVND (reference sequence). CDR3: CASTGGAYEQYF. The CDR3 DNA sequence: TGTGCCAGTACTGGAGGGGCCTACGAGCAGTACTTC.